Below, 24 T cell receptor beta chains from the same sample are listed, as sequenced in a study of a mutant IDH1 vaccine in newly diagnosed glioma. TCRdb keeps only in-frame clones here, not all; method: immunoSEQ multiplex PCR. The sample includes around 65,000 clones, under 85% of them seen just once. The sample's time point: week 47, end of study. In every dose of vaccine, 300 ug of mutant IDH1 20-mer peptide was given alongside topical imiquimod. These receptors' antigens are unknown. The sample was PBMCs, taken from a glioma patient whose treatment included an IDH1 peptide vaccine. The receptors here all came from a man younger than 45 with glioma.

V and J are TRBV4-1 and TRBJ1-6; 10 bases match TRBD1. This CDR3 has 16 residues. V gave up 1 base and J gave up 9 bases; unmatched junction bases: 6. CDR1 MGHRA and CDR2 YSYEKL come from the germline V gene. The CDR3 is CASSQGGDRGRSPLHF. As DNA, the CDR3 is TGCGCCAGCAGCCAAGGAGGAGACAGGGGGCGTTCACCCCTCCACTTT.

The chain combines TRBV7-2 with TRBJ2-5; D is unclear. Germline CDR1 and CDR2: SGHTA and FQGNSA. The CDR3 totals 12 residues. V dropped 2 bases and J dropped 4 bases, with 5 bases sitting between them. The CDR3 reads CASSLSLETQYF. The CDR3 region has the DNA TGTGCCAGCAGCTTATCTTTAGAGACCCAGTACTTC.

This chain links TRBV7-6 with TRBJ1-1, with 9 bases identical to TRBD1. This CDR3 spans 16 amino acids. Unmatched junction bases numbered 7, after V lost 4 bases and J lost 1 base. Per the germline V gene, CDR1 is SGHVS and CDR2 is FNYEAQ. In DNA, the CDR3 is TGTGCCAGCAGCTCGCCGGGACAGGGTACGAACACTGAAGCTTTCTTT. It is translated as CASSSPGQGTNTEAFF.

The rearrangement uses TRBV2 and TRBJ2-3; 10 bases are shared with TRBD2. The CDR3 length is 13 residues. CDR1 is SNHLY, CDR2 FYNNEI, per germline. The J segment lost 5 bases and the V segment lost 10 bases, leaving 6 bases of the junction unmatched. Here the CDR3 DNA reads TGTGCCAAAAGGACTAGCGGAGGAGATACGCAGTATTTT. Its translation: CAKRTSGGDTQYF.

The rearrangement uses TRBV28 and TRBJ1-1, with D possibly being TRBD1 (6 bases). CDR1 is MDHEN, CDR2 SYDVKM, per germline. V gave up 4 bases and J gave up 3 bases, with 15 bases separating them. This CDR3 comprises 15 residues. The CDR3 loop is CASSWGLQGHTEAFF. In nucleotides, the CDR3 is TGTGCCAGCAGTTGGGGTCTACAGGGACACACTGAAGCTTTCTTT. The complete variable domain, with remaining parts taken from reference TRBV28 and TRBJ1-1, reads DVKVTQSSRYLVKRTGEKVFLECVQDMDHENMFWYRQDPGLGLRLIYFSYDVKMKEKGDIPEGYSVSREKKERFSLILESASTNQTSMYLCASSWGLQGHTEAFFGQGTRLTVV.

The chain carries TRBV14 and TRBJ1-4; D perhaps matches TRBD1 (6 bases). In germline, CDR1 is SGHDN, CDR2 FVKESK. The V end was cut by 1 base, the J end by 3 bases, with 18 bases between. The CDR3 consists of 18 residues. The DNA of the CDR3 is TGTGCCAGCAGCCAAGCAACAGGGTTTGGGGCGGCTAATGAAAAACTGTTTTTT. As protein: CASSQATGFGAANEKLFF.

This clone was counted a single time. CDR3 DNA: TGTGCCAGCAGCGTGGGCGGATTGAGCTCCTACGAGCAGTACTTC. Encoded protein: CASSVGGLSSYEQYF. This chain joins TRBV9 and TRBJ2-5; D is undetermined. The end of the DNA aligns better with TRBJ2-7, so the J call may be wrong. The CDR3 spans 15 residues. The germline gives CDR1 SGDLS, CDR2 YYNGEE.

This clone was recorded only once. V and J are TRBV11-3 and TRBJ2-3; D not certain. CDR3 length equals 14 residues. Germline V lookup: CDR1 SGHNT, CDR2 YENEEA. Trimming removed 1 base from V and 1 base from J, with 6 bases in between. CDR3 sequence (DNA): TGTGCCAGCAGCTTAGGTGGGGGCACAGATACGCAGTATTTT. It translates to CASSLGGGTDTQYF.

The genes are TRBV7-6 and TRBJ2-5; D uncertain. Near its end, the DNA agrees better with TRBJ2-7, so the J call may be wrong. Per the germline V gene, CDR1 is SGHVS and CDR2 is FNYEAQ. The CDR3 runs 16 residues. The CDR3 is CASSHHPRGIPYEQYF. DNA for the CDR3: TGTGCCAGCAGCCATCACCCCCGAGGAATCCCCTACGAGCAGTACTTC.

The rearrangement links TRBV7-8 to TRBJ2-7; TRBD2 aligns across 7 bases. The CDR3 sequence is 15 residues long. CDR1 is SGHVS and CDR2 is FQNEAQ in the germline V gene. Trimming cost V 4 bases and J 4 bases; bases outside gene matches: 10. The CDR3 here is CASSSRAGGLYEQYF. DNA for the CDR3: TGTGCCAGCAGCTCTCGTGCCGGGGGGTTATACGAGCAGTACTTC.

This clone has just a few counts. Other DNA sequences in the sample encode the same CDR3. This chain uses TRBV30 with TRBJ1-5; no reliable D call. The V end lost 3 bases, the J end lost 0 bases, and 6 bases lay between the germline ends. CDR3 length: 13 amino acids. The germline V gene has CDR1 GTSNPN and CDR2 SVGIG (reference sequence). The CDR3, as DNA: TGTGCCTGGAGCGGCGATAGCAATCAGCCCCAGCATTTT. It yields the protein CAWSGDSNQPQHF.

This rearrangement joins TRBV11-3 to TRBJ1-1; TRBD1 is a possible D gene (5 bases). Germline CDR1 and CDR2: SGHNT and YENEEA. V gave up 5 bases and J gave up 1 base, with 11 bases separating them. The CDR3 loop spans 14 amino acids. Here the CDR3 DNA reads TGTGCCAGCAGCCCGGGACTGTCGAACACTGAAGCTTTCTTT. It codes for CASSPGLSNTEAFF.

V is TRBV9 and J is TRBJ2-7, with D uncertain. The CDR3 covers 13 residues. Trimming removed 6 bases at V and 7 bases at J, with 17 bases between. The germline gives CDR1 SGDLS, CDR2 YYNGEE. The CDR3 region has the DNA TGTGCCAGCAAATCCCGGTTAGGTGGGGAGCAGTACTTC. The encoded protein is CASKSRLGGEQYF.

The chain recombines TRBV5-4 with TRBJ2-1; 10 bases line up with TRBD2. The length of the CDR3 is 16 residues. The germline gives CDR1 SGHNT, CDR2 YYREEE (reference sequence). J was trimmed by 13 bases and V by 2 bases; bases with no gene match: 15. The CDR3, as DNA: TGTGCCAGCAGCTTCAGTTCCGGACTAGCGGTTTCGGTTCAGTTCTTC. It is translated as CASSFSSGLAVSVQFF.

The V gene is TRBV27, the J gene TRBJ1-1; D possibly corresponds to TRBD1 (6 bases). CDR3 size: 12 residues. V lost 5 bases and J 10 bases, leaving 14 bases between the germline ends. Germline values: CDR1 MNHEY, CDR2 SMNVEV (reference sequence). The CDR3 spells CASSPSRGRAFF. The CDR3 DNA reads as TGTGCCAGCAGTCCCTCGCGGGGGCGAGCTTTCTTT.

The rearrangement links TRBV4-2 to TRBJ2-7; the match to TRBD2 covers 9 bases. V lost 4 bases, J lost 0 bases, and 7 bases stayed unmatched. This CDR3 comprises 16 residues. CDR1 and CDR2 (germline): LGHNA, YNFKEQ. The CDR3 nucleotides read TGTGCCAGCAGCCGGAATAGCGGGGGACTCTCCTACGAGCAGTACTTC. This codes for CASSRNSGGLSYEQYF.

This chain connects TRBV7-2 to TRBJ1-6; D remains unclear. Germline CDR1 SGHTA, CDR2 FQGNSA. The V and J ends lost 5 bases and 6 bases respectively, with 17 bases between them. This CDR3 comprises 16 residues. Here the CDR3 DNA reads TGTGCCAGCAGCCGCAGCGACGCCGAACCTAATTCACCCCTCCACTTT. It translates to CASSRSDAEPNSPLHF.

V gene TRBV15 combines with J gene TRBJ1-1, with D tentatively TRBD1 (5 bases). The CDR3 has 16 amino acids. The V end lost 0 bases, the J end lost 4 bases, and 15 bases lay between the germline ends. Germline V lookup: CDR1 LNHNV, CDR2 YYDKDF (reference sequence). CDR3 sequence (DNA): TGTGCCACCAGCAGAGATCTCCGGGGGTTGGCCACTGAAGCTTTCTTT. Protein: CATSRDLRGLATEAFF. Variable domain in full (rest from reference TRBV15 and TRBJ1-1): DAMVIQNPRYQVTQFGKPVTLSCSQTLNHNVMYWYQQKSSQAPKLLFHYYDKDFNNEADTPDNFQSRRPNTSFCFLDIRSPGLGDTAMYLCATSRDLRGLATEAFFGQGTRLTVV.

This rearrangement joins TRBV25-1 to TRBJ1-2; D possibly corresponds to TRBD1 (5 bases). From germline, CDR1 is MGHDK and CDR2 SYGVNS. This CDR3 contains 16 residues. V gave up 3 bases and J gave up 1 base, with 15 bases separating them. The CDR3 region is CASSEDIGSYNYGYTF. CDR3 in DNA: TGTGCCAGCAGTGAGGACATCGGGTCCTATAACTATGGCTACACCTTC.

The table lists this clone with a few counts. This rearrangement joins TRBV30 to TRBJ1-1; 8 nucleotides align to TRBD1. The CDR3 loop spans 13 amino acids. The germline CDR1 and CDR2 sequences are GTSNPN and SVGIG (reference sequence). The V segment lost 3 bases and the J segment 6 bases; nucleotides outside the gene matches: 6. This chain's CDR3 is CAWRTGEGSEAFF. CDR3 DNA: TGTGCCTGGAGGACAGGGGAAGGCTCTGAAGCTTTCTTT.

The chain uses TRBV5-1 and TRBJ2-4; D possibly uses TRBD1 or TRBD2 (5 bases each). Germline CDR1 SGHRS, CDR2 YFSETQ. This CDR3 region has 15 residues. V was pared by 2 bases and J by 8 bases, with 17 bases between. The CDR3 spells CASSLSGTAKDIQYF. The CDR3 nucleotides are TGCGCCAGCAGCTTATCGGGGACGGCCAAGGACATTCAGTACTTC. Full variable domain (remainder filled in from reference TRBV5-1 and TRBJ2-4): KAGVTQTPRYLIKTRGQQVTLSCSPISGHRSVSWYQQTPGQGLQFLFEYFSETQRNKGNFPGRFSGRQFSNSRSEMNVSTLELGDSALYLCASSLSGTAKDIQYFGAGTRLSVL.

The chain couples TRBV28 to TRBJ1-4; D is ambiguous. The CDR3 is made up of 15 amino acids. Deletions cut 3 bases from V and 0 bases from J, with 8 bases between. Germline V CDR1 and CDR2: MDHEN, SYDVKM. DNA of the CDR3: TGTGCCAGCAGTTTTGGAGGGTCAACTAATGAAAAACTGTTTTTT. Translating it yields CASSFGGSTNEKLFF. The variable domain in full, with the rest retrieved from reference TRBV28 and TRBJ1-4, is DVKVTQSSRYLVKRTGEKVFLECVQDMDHENMFWYRQDPGLGLRLIYFSYDVKMKEKGDIPEGYSVSREKKERFSLILESASTNQTSMYLCASSFGGSTNEKLFFGSGTQLSVL.

The chain carries TRBV7-9 and TRBJ2-2; possible D gene TRBD2, 6 bases. The ends were cut back, 1 base at V and 4 bases at J, with 16 bases in the middle. The V gene's germline CDR1 is SEHNR and CDR2 FQNEAQ (reference sequence). CDR3 size: 17 residues. The CDR3 DNA is TGTGCCAGCAGCTTAGTCTTAGGCGGGGTCTTCACCGGGGAGCTGTTTTTT. Its protein product is CASSLVLGGVFTGELFF.

The rearrangement links TRBV4-1 to TRBJ1-1, with 8 bases that match TRBD1. V was pared by 0 bases and J by 11 bases, with 11 bases of the junction left unmatched. CDR3 size: 15 residues. CDR1 is MGHRA, CDR2 YSYEKL, per germline. CDR3 in amino acids: CASSQEGLTGGTAFF. In DNA, the CDR3 is TGCGCCAGCAGCCAAGAGGGCCTAACAGGGGGTACTGCTTTCTTT.